This T cell receptor (beta chain) came from a study of blood T cell repertoires in COVID-19. Study-wide background: The samples span acute and convalescent COVID-19 from the United States, Italy and Spain. In each case, the material was cDNA or gDNA derived from T cells, B-cell-depleted T cells, or PBMCs.

V dropped 5 bases and J dropped 7 bases, with 14 bases sitting between them. From germline, CDR1 is MNHEY and CDR2 SVGAGI. The CDR3 contains 13 residues. Sequenced by immunoSEQ multiplex PCR; TCRdb stores in-frame clones only, minus some. There are approximately 210,000 clones in the sample; about 80% occur only once, and 7.5% to 9% lies in the top ten. Sequencing was done on a sample of peripheral blood. The clonotype was recovered from a woman older than 75 with COVID-19, enrolled during active disease. V is TRBV6-5 and J is TRBJ1-2, with a tentative D call TRBD1 (5 bases). The CDR3: CASSLQTALGYTF. The DNA of the CDR3 is TGTGCCAGCAGTCTACAGACAGCTCTTGGCTACACCTTC.